Sequencing of this T cell receptor (beta chain) was carried out in a study of shared clonotypes between healthy human individuals. Points from the study as a whole: Among donors, clonotype sharing was expected to be affected by sequencing depth.

The table came from immunoSEQ multiplex PCR; TCRdb's copy has only in-frame clones and leaves some out. Of over a million clones listed, around 97% are singletons. Concerning this clone itself: The antigen is undetermined.

Trimming left V 6 bases short and J 4 bases short, with 23 bases between. CDR1 and CDR2 (germline): SNHLY, FYNNEI. The CDR3 consists of 17 residues. The chain joins TRBV2 to TRBJ2-3; the D gene is possibly TRBD2 (5 bases). This TCR was sampled from a man aged 25-40 years in good health. Sequencing used naive CD4+ T cells sorted from blood. Subset defined: CD45RA+ positively selected. The DNA for the CDR3 is TGTGCCAGCAGCGGAACCGCGGGTTGGAGCCTCCCAGATACGCAGTATTTT. It codes for CASSGTAGWSLPDTQYF.